This record looks at one TCR beta chain sequence and its context. Its antigen target is currently unknown. Per-nucleotide qualities are absent, and no much larger clonotype sits a single base away. The CDR3 holds 15 amino acids from the cysteine to the phenylalanine. The kept DNA is CDR3 alone, 45 bases in frame from the first base. V trim: 4 bases; J trim: 3 bases; unmatched bases: 3. CDR1 and CDR2 were assigned from the germline V gene as MRHNA and SNTAGT. Collaborating institutions collected whole blood in K2EDTA tubes following their own protocols. For TCRbeta analysis, collaborators shipped samples in one of three forms: frozen whole blood, isolated PBMCs, or DNA extracted from either of those sample types. The data belong to a study of blood T cell repertoires in COVID-19 (dated by TCRdb to 2018 to 2020). Background on the whole study: Collaborator samples came from the United States, Italy and Spain and covered acute and convalescent phases of COVID-19. The material from the prospective study consisted of cDNA or gDNA derived from T cells, B-cell-depleted T cells, or PBMCs. Deeply sampled blood TCRbeta repertoires from subjects exposed to, actively infected with, or recovered from COVID-19 were included in the dataset. The repertoires were released in a freely available public database meant as a resource for research on the immune response to SARS-CoV-2. The samples were drawn from the first 160 participants of the ongoing ImmuneRACE study and from over a thousand subjects provided by 6 global collaborators. Nearly every sample came with metadata listing a de-identified subject ID, COVID-19 status, age in years and sex. Where available, HLA class I and class II types were obtained from metadata supplied by the sample provider rather than from assay-based typing. Overall results and qualifications from the work: The amount of clinical and demographic metadata varied by source and participant and was provided uncurated.

TCRbeta CDR3 regions were amplified from genomic DNA using the immunoSEQ Assay, a bias-controlled multiplex PCR. On the study's bioinformatics: The number of nucleated cells in each sample was estimated from the amplification of reference gene primers within the assay. To quantify the absolute abundance of each unique TCRbeta CDR3 rearrangement, sequence reads were collapsed and filtered. Productive Simpson clonality was computed per sample as the square root of Simpson's diversity index over productive rearrangements. What TCRdb holds here is the immuneACCESS table cut down to in-frame rearrangements. Part of the clones is not present; checked against another copy, under half of the missing clones reflect an unresolved V gene, and the others are unexplained. The DNA was the basis for D and trimming; V, J and clone size are from that table. The sample profile shows 200,000 to 250,000 clones; 85% to 90% of them were found once. More than 5.5% of the sample is taken by the ten largest.

This chain is built from TRBV6-4 and TRBJ2-3, with 11 central nucleotides matching TRBD2. Material: peripheral blood. The sequence was obtained from an elderly man with acute or convalescent COVID-19. The CDR3: CASSAASGRTDTQYF. The nucleotide sequence reads as follows: TGTGCCAGCAGTGCGGCTAGCGGGAGGACAGATACGCAGTATTTT.